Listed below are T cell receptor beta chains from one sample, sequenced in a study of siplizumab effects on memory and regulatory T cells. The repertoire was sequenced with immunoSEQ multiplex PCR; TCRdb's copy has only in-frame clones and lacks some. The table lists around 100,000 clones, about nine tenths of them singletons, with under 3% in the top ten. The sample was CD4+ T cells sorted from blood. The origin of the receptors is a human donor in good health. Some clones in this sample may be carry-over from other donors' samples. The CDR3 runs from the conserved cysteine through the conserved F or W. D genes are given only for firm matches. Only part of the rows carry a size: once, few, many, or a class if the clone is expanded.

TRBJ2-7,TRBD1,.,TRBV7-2,TGTGCCAGCAGCTCTCTGGACAGGGGCCACGAGCAGTACTTC,CASSSLDRGHEQYF
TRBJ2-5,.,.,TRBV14,TGTGCCAGCAGCCAAGCTGGCTGGTACCAAGAGACCCAGTACTTC,CASSQAGWYQETQYF
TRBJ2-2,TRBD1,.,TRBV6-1,TGTGCCAGCACCCCAAGGACAGGGGTTAGCGGGGAGCTGTTTTTT,CASTPRTGVSGELFF
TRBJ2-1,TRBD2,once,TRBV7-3,TGTGCCAGCAGCTCTAGCGGGAGAAACAATGAGCAGTTCTTC,CASSSSGRNNEQFF
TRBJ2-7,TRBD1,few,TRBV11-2,TGTGCCAGCAGCTCGGGACAGGGCATTCTCGAGCAGTACTTC,CASSSGQGILEQYF
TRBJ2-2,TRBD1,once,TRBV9,TGTGCCAGCAGCGCACAGGGGGCTCACACCGGGGAGCTGTTTTTT,CASSAQGAHTGELFF
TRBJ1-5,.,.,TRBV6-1,TGTGCCAGCAGTGAATCGAATCCTTATCAGCCCCAGCATTTT,CASSESNPYQPQHF
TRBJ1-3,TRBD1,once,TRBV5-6,TGTGCCAGCAGCTTTTACGGGACAGTGGTGGGAAACACCATATATTTT,CASSFYGTVVGNTIYF
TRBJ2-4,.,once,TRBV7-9,TGTGCCAGCAGCCATTCCGGGACCTATGGCAAAAACATTCAGTACTTC,CASSHSGTYGKNIQYF
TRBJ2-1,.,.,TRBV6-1,TGTGCCAGCAGCGGAAGTTACCGGGGCAATGAGCAGTTCTTC,CASSGSYRGNEQFF
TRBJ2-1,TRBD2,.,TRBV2,TGTGCCAGCACCGAAGGGCTAGCGGCAGCTGAGCAGTTCTTC,CASTEGLAAAEQFF
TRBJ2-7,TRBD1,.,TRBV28,TGTGCCAGCAGTACGACCGGACAGGGGAGCTCCTACGAGCAGTACTTC,CASSTTGQGSSYEQYF
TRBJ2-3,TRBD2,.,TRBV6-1,TGTGCCAGCAGTGAAAGACCCGGGAGGGGGGCAGATACGCAGTATTTT,CASSERPGRGADTQYF
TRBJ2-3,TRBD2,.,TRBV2,TGTGCCAGCAGTGACCGCCGGCTAGCGGGCACAGATACGCAGTATTTT,CASSDRRLAGTDTQYF